Shown below are 20 T cell receptor beta chains from a single sample sequenced in a study of blood T cells in healthy people across ages. A second PCR of 7 to 11 cycles used a sample-barcoded 5' primer and a J-beta primer mix. TCRdb itself ran the 5' RACE reads through MiXCR, one entry per CDR3 protein. This sample yields hundreds of thousands of distinct CDR3 sequences, of which 25% are seen a single time; 9.4% belongs to the top ten. These data are also associated with another study on T cells of mothers and their children.

Sequenced input: blood. These receptors originate from a boy younger than 18 in good health.

To note about this clonotype: At one end, the junction sequence differs from germline, possibly due to a read error. J is TRBJ2-5 and V is TRBV28; 8 bases align to TRBD1. The J call is uncertain, as TRBJ2-7 better fits the DNA end. Germline CDR1 MDHEN, CDR2 SYDVKM. The CDR3 is 17 amino acids. This CDR3 reads CAGSTRSTGVSPYEQYF. The CDR3, as DNA: TGTGCCGGCAGTACCCGATCGACAGGGGTTTCCCCCTACGAGCAGTACTTC.

This chain links TRBV5-1 with TRBJ1-4, with 9 bases identical to TRBD1. Per the germline V gene, CDR1 is SGHRS and CDR2 is YFSETQ. J gave up 8 bases and V 4 bases, and 9 bases lay outside the gene matches. CDR3 length: 15 residues. The CDR3 DNA reads as TGCGCCAGCAGCACGGGACAGGGAGGCGGCGAAAAACTGTTTTTT. As protein: CASSTGQGGGEKLFF.

In its sample, this clonotype was seen a few times. The CDR3 DNA reads as TGTGCCAGCAGCCAAGAACCCAGGGACAGGGCCATTTTAGGTACGGGTGTAGAGGAAAAACTGTTTTTT. This translates into CASSQEPRDRAILGTGVEEKLFF. This rearrangement joins TRBV4-2 to TRBJ1-4; 9 bases align to TRBD1. The CDR3 has 23 amino acids. Germline V gene data show CDR1 as LGHNA and CDR2 as YNFKEQ. V lost 0 bases and J lost 8; bases outside the gene matches: 28.

This clonotype has a handful of counts. The chain couples TRBV3-1 to TRBJ2-1; 8 bases fit TRBD2. Germline-derived CDR1 and CDR2 are LGHDT and YNNKEL (reference sequence). This CDR3 has 15 residues. Trimming removed 3 bases from V and 2 bases from J; junction bases left unmatched: 3. The CDR3 bases are TGTGCCAGCAGCCACCTTAGCGGGGCCTACAATGAGCAGTTCTTC. Protein product: CASSHLSGAYNEQFF.

CDR3 sequence reads: CASSSWTRAETQYF. The CDR3 nucleotides read TGTGCCAGCAGCTCGTGGACTAGGGCCGAGACCCAGTACTTC. The chain links TRBV7-2 to TRBJ2-5; 7 nucleotides align to TRBD2. CDR3 size: 14 residues. The germline CDR1 and CDR2 sequences are SGHTA and FQGNSA. The junction had 7 bases not matched to a gene; V was cut back by 4 bases and J by 5 bases.

This clonotype was observed a handful of times. This sequence joins TRBV4-2 and TRBJ2-7; the match to TRBD2 covers 11 bases. The CDR3 is 16 residues long. V shed 1 base, J shed 0 bases, and the junction held 2 bases outside the gene matches. Germline V lookup: CDR1 LGHNA, CDR2 YNFKEQ. The CDR3 nucleotides are TGTGCCAGCAGCCAAGGACTAGCGGGGATCTCCTACGAGCAGTACTTC. As protein: CASSQGLAGISYEQYF.

As for this clonotype: One end of the junction does not line up with germline, which may come from a read error. The chain combines TRBV4-2 with TRBJ2-5; D might be TRBD2 (6 bases). Germline CDR1 reads LGHNA; CDR2 reads YNFKEQ. The CDR3 is 17 amino acids. CDR3 in DNA: TGTGCCGGCAGCCAAGATGTTGAAGGTTTTGTATCGGGAGATGACTTCTTC. Translation gives CAGSQDVEGFVSGDDFF.

A few counts support this clonotype. This chain links TRBV12-3 or TRBV12-4 with TRBJ2-4; TRBD2 is a possible D gene (6 bases). Trimming took 5 bases from V and 7 from J, leaving 18 bases between them. The CDR3 length is 15 residues. The CDR3 region has the DNA TGTGCCAGCAGTACCTGGGACTCCCTAGACAACATTCAGTACTTC. Protein: CASSTWDSLDNIQYF.

The chain combines TRBV10-1 with TRBJ2-2; maybe TRBD2 (6 bases). V dropped 4 bases and J dropped 7 bases, with 19 bases sitting between them. The CDR3 runs 16 residues. Germline V gives CDR1 WNHNN, CDR2 SYGVQD (reference sequence). CDR3 DNA sequence: TGCGCCAGCAGTGCCCCGGCGGGGAACGTAGACGGGGAGCTGTTTTTT. Protein product: CASSAPAGNVDGELFF.

V and J are TRBV24-1 and TRBJ2-3; 8 nucleotides align to TRBD1. Germline V gene sequence: CDR1 KGHDR, CDR2 SFDVKD. The V segment lost 4 bases and the J segment 5 bases; nucleotides outside the gene matches: 7. The CDR3 sequence is 15 residues long. The CDR3 loop is CATSDRDRGLDTQYF. In nucleotides, the CDR3 is TGTGCCACCAGTGACCGCGACAGGGGATTAGATACGCAGTATTTT.

The chain couples TRBV11-2 to TRBJ2-1; 9 bases fit TRBD2. The V gene end was trimmed by 0 bases and the J gene end by 1 base; junction bases not matched to a gene: 10. Germline CDR1 reads SGHAT; CDR2 reads FQNNGV. There are 19 residues in the CDR3. DNA for the CDR3: TGTGCCAGCAGCTTAGAGGCTAGCGGGGCCCTTGCTTCCTACAATGAGCAGTTCTTC. This translates into CASSLEASGALASYNEQFF.

V usage is TRBV12-5 and J usage is TRBJ2-3; D ambiguous. Germline CDR1 LGHNT, CDR2 FRNRAP. Trimming stripped 0 bases from V and 6 bases from J, with 10 bases between. CDR3 size: 14 residues. The CDR3 spells CASGLVLEADTQYF. The CDR3 DNA follows: TGTGCTAGTGGTTTGGTACTTGAGGCGGATACGCAGTATTTT.

This clonotype was seen many times. The chain combines TRBV7-2 with TRBJ2-5; D might be TRBD1 (5 bases). CDR3 length: 13 residues. The ends were cut back, 2 bases at V and 5 bases at J, with 9 bases in the middle. Germline V gives CDR1 SGHTA, CDR2 FQGNSA. CDR3 amino acids: CASSLQGLETQYF. The CDR3 bases are TGTGCCAGCAGCTTACAGGGTTTGGAGACCCAGTACTTC. The full variable domain, in which reference TRBV7-2 and TRBJ2-5 provide the parts outside the CDR3, is GAGVSQSPSNKVTEKGKDVELRCDPISGHTALYWYRQSLGQGLEFLIYFQGNSAPDKSGLPSDRFSAERTGGSVSTLTIQRTQQEDSAVYLCASSLQGLETQYFGPGTRLLVL.

This chain connects TRBV7-2 to TRBJ2-5; TRBD1 matches at 10 bases. This CDR3 has 15 residues. Per the germline V gene, CDR1 is SGHTA and CDR2 is FQGNSA. With V trimmed by 2 bases and J by 3 bases, 3 bases remained unmatched. In nucleotides, the CDR3 is TGTGCCAGCAGCTTACTAGGGACAGGGGAAGAGACCCAGTACTTC. Translation: CASSLLGTGEETQYF.

The chain has TRBV29-1 and TRBJ2-1, with a possible D match to TRBD2 (5 bases). The CDR3 loop spans 14 amino acids. Between the trimmed V and J ends, which lost 5 bases and 2 bases, there was a span of 13 bases. In germline, CDR1 is SQVTM, CDR2 ANQGSEA. CDR3 protein: CSVRRAGTYNEQFF. CDR3 DNA: TGCAGCGTTAGGCGGGCCGGAACCTACAATGAGCAGTTCTTC.

The chain carries TRBV5-6 and TRBJ1-3, with 7 bases matching TRBD1. Germline trimming cut 4 bases from V and 0 bases from J; bases unmatched to any gene: 4. The CDR3 runs to 15 residues. CDR1 and CDR2 from the germline V gene are SGHDT and YYEEEE. This chain's CDR3 is CASSPGDSSGNTIYF. In DNA form, the CDR3 reads TGTGCCAGCAGCCCAGGGGACAGCTCTGGAAACACCATATATTTT.

The chain is built from TRBV4-1 and TRBJ1-4; unclear D gene. V was trimmed by 3 bases and J by 4 bases, leaving 9 bases between them. The CDR3 runs to 14 residues. Germline values: CDR1 MGHRA, CDR2 YSYEKL. CDR3 protein: CASSQDPNNEKLFF. The CDR3 DNA follows: TGCGCCAGCAGCCAGGACCCAAATAATGAAAAACTGTTTTTT.

This clonotype was seen more than once but under ten times. The chain joins TRBV5-6 to TRBJ2-5; 8 bases are a match to TRBD1. The J call may be faulty, since TRBJ2-7 better matches the DNA end. The CDR3 spans 15 residues. Looked up from germline, CDR1 is SGHDT and CDR2 is YYEEEE. This CDR3 is CASSFETGVNYEQYF. The DNA for the CDR3 is TGTGCCAGCAGCTTCGAGACAGGGGTTAACTACGAGCAGTACTTC.

This sequence joins TRBV12-3 or TRBV12-4 and TRBJ1-4; 9 bases match TRBD1. This CDR3 is built from 15 residues. V lost 6 bases and J lost 5; bases outside the gene matches: 7. In DNA form, the CDR3 reads TGTGCCAGCAGCCCTCAGGGACAGGGAAATGAAAAACTGTTTTTT. Its protein is CASSPQGQGNEKLFF.

The CDR3 protein is CSVLELPKVNEQFF. The CDR3 nucleotides are TGCAGCGTTTTGGAACTCCCCAAAGTCAATGAGCAGTTCTTC. The genes are TRBV29-1 and TRBJ2-1; D remains ambiguous. This CDR3 spans 14 amino acids. Trimming cost V 5 bases and J 6 bases, with 17 bases left between them. Germline assignment: CDR1 SQVTM and CDR2 ANQGSEA.